Reported below is one TCR beta chain. The target of this receptor is not known. No base-level quality is on record; no much larger clone is a single base apart. Using the deep immunoSEQ assay, multiplex PCR amplified TCR CDR3 regions from genomic DNA. Genomic DNA extracted from each cell subset was distributed evenly over all wells of several immunoSEQ 96-well plates, and each plate served as one replicate. For sorted subsets, 200 to 250 ng of genomic DNA, equivalent to tens of thousands of T cell genomes, went into each replicate PCR. Purified libraries were quantified with a Qubit 3.0 fluorometer, sized on a Bioanalyzer 2100, and re-quantified with the KAPA Library Quantification kit. Every immunoSEQ 96-well plate was sequenced on a separate single-read 150-cycle Illumina NextSeq 550 flow cell. The original pipeline was this. Because the immunoSEQ output held only junctional sequences and lacked quality scores, the filtering could not match the filtering applied to full-length reads. Sequences were annotated with PyIR, a Python wrapper for IgBLAST v1.9, and V/J genes and CDR3 were assigned using IMGT germline references. Reads were removed for weak V/J assignments (E-value above 1e-6), missing CDR3, stop codons, out-of-frame junctions, or ambiguous translated residues. V3J clonotypes were defined as sequences sharing the same inferred V gene, J gene, and CDR3 amino acid sequence. Percentage overlap between repertoires was calculated by dividing the number of shared unique clonotypes by the size of the smaller repertoire. RTK rarefaction, the Chao1 estimator, and Recon v2.1 estimates of unobserved clonotypes were used to assess repertoire richness. Generation probabilities for all TCRbeta clonotypes obtained by the gDNA method from several donors were computed using OLGA. Held by TCRdb, this immuneACCESS table contains in-frame sequences only and omits some clones. Under half of the omission traces to an unresolved V gene where checked; the cause of the rest is unknown. V and J calls and clone size come straight from that table; D and trimming were deduced from the DNA. The sample yields about 1.5 million clones; 95% to 99% were counted once. The biggest ten clones account for 0.4% to 0.55% of the sample.

The data are from a study of shared clonotypes between healthy human individuals (dated by TCRdb to 2018 to 2021). Context from the whole study: A couple of women and a few men aged 18 to 49 years were included in the cohort. For each donor, CD4 naive and CD4 memory were each run on three plates, CD8 naive on two plates, and CD8 memory on one plate. Blood TCR repertoires of roughly five healthy adults were deeply sequenced to estimate repertoire size and the extent of clonotype sharing between individuals. To increase sequencing depth and limit assay-specific biases, different laboratories used diverse techniques to prepare libraries and sequence TCR repertoires. Leukapheresis yielded between about 0.9 and 8.9 billion PBMCs per donor.

Overall results and qualifications from the work: Compared with non-shared clonotypes, the clonotypes found in all four sorted-subset donors had higher generation probabilities. Estimated clonotype richness was generally larger for naive than for memory subsets. Sampling was restricted to blood, and TCR repertoires in tissue are likely to differ from TCR repertoires in blood. Incomplete sequencing was indicated by rarefaction of sorted-subset datasets, despite the large sequencing depth. Based on pairwise subsampling, the degree of clonotype sharing among donors was expected to be affected by sequencing depth. The small number of donors limited the genetic and exposure-history diversity represented. About 4.5% of naive CD4, 3.5% of naive CD8, roughly 2.4% of memory CD4, and approximately 0.39% of memory CD8 clonotypes were shared across a few donors.

Donors were healthy HIV-negative adults with no recently reported acute infections or vaccinations. Only Caucasian adults living in Nashville, Tennessee, USA were represented among the donors. CD4+ T cells were enriched by magnetic negative selection; naive cells were then positively selected on CD45RA, and the negative fraction formed the memory subset. After blood collection by leukapheresis, PBMCs were isolated using Ficoll-Histopaque density gradient centrifugation and then cryopreserved in the vapor phase of liquid nitrogen. Analytical flow cytometry was used to check the purity and quantity of each magnetically sorted T cell population. From each sorted fraction, genomic DNA was isolated and quantified by UV absorbance on a Nanodrop 2000c. Sequences MDHEN (CDR1) and SYDVKM (CDR2) are obtained from the germline V gene. The CDR3 measures 13 amino acids from cysteine to phenylalanine. Only the CDR3 part of the read is kept: 39 bases, read in frame from the first base. After removal of 7 bases from V and 4 bases from J, the junction retains 4 bases not matched to a gene.

The TCR was taken from a man aged 25-45 years in good health. The V and J genes are TRBV28 and TRBJ1-5; 7 bases in between match TRBD1. Sequenced material: naive CD4+ T cells sorted from blood. Taken with the paper, the label for cell subset or site translates to: CD45RA+ positively selected. Here is the DNA: TGTGCCAGCATTTCAGGGGGGAATCAGCCCCAGCATTTT. It translates to CASISGGNQPQHF.